This TCR beta chain was sequenced during a study of T cell changes during pregnancy in multiple sclerosis. Germline CDR1 SQVTM, CDR2 ANQGSEA. The CDR3 consists of 13 residues. Germline trimming cut 4 bases from V and 4 bases from J; bases unmatched to any gene: 4. Clones were sequenced by immunoSEQ multiplex PCR, and TCRdb holds only the in-frame ones, with some missing. The sample has some 54,000 clones; just over 90% are singletons. Sample: peripheral blood, taken after pregnancy. This receptor was taken from a female donor with multiple sclerosis, enrolled in a pregnancy study. The chain couples TRBV29-1 to TRBJ1-5; 7 bases align to TRBD1. The CDR3 DNA sequence: TGCAGCGTTGCGGGGACAGATAATCAGCCCCAGCATTTT. Translation gives CSVAGTDNQPQHF.